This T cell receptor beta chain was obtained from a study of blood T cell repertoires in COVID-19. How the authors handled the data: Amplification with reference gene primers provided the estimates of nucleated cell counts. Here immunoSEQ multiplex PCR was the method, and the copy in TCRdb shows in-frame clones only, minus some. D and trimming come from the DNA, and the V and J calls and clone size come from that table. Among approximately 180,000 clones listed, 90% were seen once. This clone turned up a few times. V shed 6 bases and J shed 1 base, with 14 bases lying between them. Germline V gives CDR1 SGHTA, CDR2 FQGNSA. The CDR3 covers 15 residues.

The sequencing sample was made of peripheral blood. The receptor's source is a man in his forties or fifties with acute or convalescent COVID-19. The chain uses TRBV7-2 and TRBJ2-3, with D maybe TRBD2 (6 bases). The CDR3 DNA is TGTGCCAGCAGATCGACTAGTTTAGGCACAGATACGCAGTATTTT. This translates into CASRSTSLGTDTQYF.